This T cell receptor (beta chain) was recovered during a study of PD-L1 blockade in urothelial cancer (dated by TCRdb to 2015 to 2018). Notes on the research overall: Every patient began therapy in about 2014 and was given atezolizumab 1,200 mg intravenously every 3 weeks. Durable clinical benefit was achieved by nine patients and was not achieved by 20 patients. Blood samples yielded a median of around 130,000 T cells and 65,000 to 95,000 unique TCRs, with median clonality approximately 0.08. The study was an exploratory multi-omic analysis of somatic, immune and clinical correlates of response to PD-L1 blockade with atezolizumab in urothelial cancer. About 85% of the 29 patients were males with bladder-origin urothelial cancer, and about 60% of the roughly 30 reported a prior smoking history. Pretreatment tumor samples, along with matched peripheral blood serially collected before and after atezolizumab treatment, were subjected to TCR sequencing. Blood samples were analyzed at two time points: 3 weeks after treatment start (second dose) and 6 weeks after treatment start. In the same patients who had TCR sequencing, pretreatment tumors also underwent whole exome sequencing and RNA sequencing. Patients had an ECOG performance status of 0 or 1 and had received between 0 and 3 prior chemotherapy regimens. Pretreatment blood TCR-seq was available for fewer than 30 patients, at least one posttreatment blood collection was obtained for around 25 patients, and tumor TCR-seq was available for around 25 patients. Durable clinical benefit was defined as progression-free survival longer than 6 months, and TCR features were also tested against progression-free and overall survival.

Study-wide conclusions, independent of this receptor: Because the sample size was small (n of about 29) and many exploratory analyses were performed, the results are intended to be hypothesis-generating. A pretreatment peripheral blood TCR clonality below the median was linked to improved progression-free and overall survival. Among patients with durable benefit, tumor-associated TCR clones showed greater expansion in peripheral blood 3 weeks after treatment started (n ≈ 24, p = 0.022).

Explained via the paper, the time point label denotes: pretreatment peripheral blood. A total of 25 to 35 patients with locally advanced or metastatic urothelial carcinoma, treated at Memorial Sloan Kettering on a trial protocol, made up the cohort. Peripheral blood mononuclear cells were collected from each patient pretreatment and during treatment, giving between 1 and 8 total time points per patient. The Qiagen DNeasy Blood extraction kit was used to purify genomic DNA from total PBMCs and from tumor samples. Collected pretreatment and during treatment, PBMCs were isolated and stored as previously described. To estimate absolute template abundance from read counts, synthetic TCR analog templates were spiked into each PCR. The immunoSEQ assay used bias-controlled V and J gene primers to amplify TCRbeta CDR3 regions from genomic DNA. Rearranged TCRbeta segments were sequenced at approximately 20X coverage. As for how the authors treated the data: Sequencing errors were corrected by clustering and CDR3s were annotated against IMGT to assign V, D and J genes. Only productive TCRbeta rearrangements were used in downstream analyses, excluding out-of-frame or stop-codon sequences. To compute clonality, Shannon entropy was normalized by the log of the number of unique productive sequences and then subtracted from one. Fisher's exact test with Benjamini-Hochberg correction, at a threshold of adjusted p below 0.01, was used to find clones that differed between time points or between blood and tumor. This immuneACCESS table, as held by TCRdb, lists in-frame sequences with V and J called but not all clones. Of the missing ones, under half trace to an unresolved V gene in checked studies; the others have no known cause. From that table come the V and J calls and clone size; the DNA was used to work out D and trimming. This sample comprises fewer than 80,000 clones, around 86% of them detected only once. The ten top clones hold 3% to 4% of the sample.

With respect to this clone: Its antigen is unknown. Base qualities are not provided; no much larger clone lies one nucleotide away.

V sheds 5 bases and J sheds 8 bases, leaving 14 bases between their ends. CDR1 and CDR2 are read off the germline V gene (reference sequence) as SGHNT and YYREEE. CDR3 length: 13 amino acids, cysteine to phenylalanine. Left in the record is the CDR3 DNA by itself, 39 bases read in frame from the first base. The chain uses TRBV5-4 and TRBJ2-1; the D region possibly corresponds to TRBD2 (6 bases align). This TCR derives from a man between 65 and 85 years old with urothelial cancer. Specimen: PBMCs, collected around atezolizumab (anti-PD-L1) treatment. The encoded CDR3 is CASSTGGVDEQFF. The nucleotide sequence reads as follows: TGTGCCAGCAGTACCGGGGGAGTCGATGAGCAGTTCTTC.